The 13 T cell receptor beta chains reported below all come from one sample, sequenced in a study of T cells in women clearing cervical HPV infection. TCRdb's copy holds only in-frame clones and misses some; the assay was immunoSEQ multiplex PCR. The sample totals some 20,000 clones. The material sequenced was blood buffy coat. Receptors were obtained from a woman between 18 and 70 years old with a cervical HPV16 infection that either progressed to CIN3+ or cleared (not recorded which).

Remarks on this clone: Read coverage stops 3 residues before the CDR3 terminus; the germline J gene supplies the remainder. The rearrangement joins TRBV4-2 to TRBJ1-4, with D unresolved. The CDR3 runs 16 residues. Trimming left V 0 bases short and J 8 bases short, with 16 bases between. Germline loops: CDR1 LGHNA, CDR2 YNFKEQ. The CDR3 bases that were read are TGTGCCAGCAGCCAAGAAAGGAATAGGGCTCACGAAAAA. It yields the protein CASSQERNRAHEK. The CDR3 in its entirety is CASSQERNRAHEKLFF.

As concerns this clone: Read sequence stops 3 residues before the CDR3 end, and the germline J gene provides the missing end. V usage is TRBV7-3 and J usage is TRBJ2-2; a weak D match, TRBD2 (5 bases). Trimming shortened V by 2 bases and J by 4 bases, and 20 bases separated the two germline ends. This CDR3 has 18 amino acids. Per germline, CDR1 SGHTA and CDR2 FQGTGA. The CDR3 loop reads CASSLQGLWLAGTGELFF. CDR3 DNA (partial): TGTGCCAGCAGCTTACAAGGGCTCTGGCTAGCAGGCACCGGGGAG.

The CDR3 here is CASSPQGPPSSSYEQYF. Incomplete CDR3 DNA: TGTGCCAGCAGCCCGCAAGGCCCCCCCAGTTCCTCCTACGAG. The rearrangement links TRBV9 to TRBJ2-7, with no clear D. The read stops 3 residues short of the end of the CDR3; the missing end is completed from the germline J gene. V lost 4 bases and J lost 0, with 20 bases in between. Germline assignment: CDR1 SGDLS and CDR2 YYNGEE. The CDR3 is 17 residues long.

Worth noting for this clone: The read stops 3 residues short of the end of the CDR3; the missing end is completed from the germline J gene. V is TRBV4-2 and J is TRBJ1-1; D is perhaps TRBD1 (6 bases). Looked up from germline, CDR1 is LGHNA and CDR2 is YNFKEQ. This CDR3 spans 14 amino acids. CDR3 protein: CASSQDGQSAGAFF. CDR3 DNA (partial): TGTGCCAGCAGCCAAGATGGACAGTCTGCGGGA.

With respect to this clone: The CDR3 end lies 3 residues beyond the end of the read and is filled in from the germline J gene. V gene TRBV20-1 combines with J gene TRBJ1-5; the D gene is possibly TRBD1 (5 bases). CDR1 and CDR2 (germline): DFQATT, SNEGSKA (reference sequence). The CDR3 is 15 residues long. V gave up 6 bases and J gave up 3 bases, with 18 bases separating them. The CDR3 DNA, read in part, is TGCAGTGCCAAGACGGGCGGGGGGTCCAATCAGCCC. Protein product: CSAKTGGGSNQP. The full-length CDR3 reads as CSAKTGGGSNQPQHF.

Notes on this clone: The junction does not match germline at one end; this may be a read error. The CDR3 extends 3 residues past the end of the read, so its final part is completed from the germline J gene. V usage is TRBV4-2 and J usage is TRBJ2-3, with unresolved D. Germline loops: CDR1 LGHNA, CDR2 YNFKEQ. The CDR3 is 13 residues long. Partial CDR3 DNA: TGCGCCAGCAGCCAAGATGTAACAGATACG. Translation: CASSQDVTDT. The CDR3 in its entirety is CASSQDVTDTQYF.

Remarks on this clone: The CDR3 end is not reached by the read, which stops 3 residues before it; the germline J gene fills it in. The rearrangement uses TRBV2 and TRBJ1-1; D is perhaps TRBD1 (5 bases). The CDR3 has 12 residues. V was clipped by 8 bases and J by 3 bases, with 10 bases between them. Germline CDR1 and CDR2: SNHLY and FYNNEI. The part of the CDR3 DNA that was read is TGTGCCAGCCAGGGCCAGTACACTGAA. This sequence encodes CASQGQYTE. The full-length CDR3 reads as CASQGQYTEAFF.

Concerning this clone itself: From the germline J gene comes the end of the CDR3, since the read stops 3 residues before it. Other DNA sequences within the sample encode an identical CDR3. V and J are TRBV20-1 and TRBJ1-3; 8 bases agree with TRBD1. The CDR3 runs to 14 residues. J was trimmed by 3 bases and V by 4 bases; bases with no gene match: 5. Germline loops: CDR1 DFQATT, CDR2 SNEGSKA (reference sequence). CDR3 DNA, as far as it was read: TGCAGTGCTAACTCGGGACAGGTTGGAAACACC. It encodes CSANSGQVGNT. Given in full, the CDR3 is CSANSGQVGNTIYF.

Regarding this clone: The read ends 3 residues early relative to the CDR3; the germline J gene fills the gap. V usage is TRBV2 and J usage is TRBJ2-4; D may be TRBD2 (7 bases). The CDR3 consists of 12 residues. Germline V gene data show CDR1 as SNHLY and CDR2 as FYNNEI. The CDR3 spells CASTAEGGIQYF. The CDR3 bases that were read are TGTGCCAGCACGGCGGAGGGGGGGATT.

As to this clone: The read ends 3 residues shy of where the CDR3 ends; the end is completed using the germline J gene. The chain uses TRBV7-2 and TRBJ2-7; 11 nucleotides align to TRBD1. V lost 3 bases to trimming and J lost 3 bases; unmatched junction nucleotides: 4. In germline, CDR1 is SGHTA, CDR2 FQGNSA. The CDR3 spans 15 residues. The CDR3 spells CASSFGTGGLYEQYF. CDR3 DNA (partial): TGTGCCAGCAGCTTTGGGACAGGGGGTCTCTACGAG. Based on the CDR3 plus reference TRBV7-2 and TRBJ2-7, the full variable domain is GAGVSQSPSNKVTEKGKDVELRCDPISGHTALYWYRQSLGQGLEFLIYFQGNSAPDKSGLPSDRFSAERTGGSVSTLTIQRTQQEDSAVYLCASSFGTGGLYEQYFGPGTRLTVT.

On this clone itself: Read sequence stops 3 residues before the CDR3 end, and the germline J gene provides the missing end. The rearrangement joins TRBV6-4 to TRBJ2-3; TRBD2 matches at 12 bases. The CDR3 totals 16 residues. The junction had 2 bases not matched to a gene; V was cut back by 0 bases and J by 4 bases. From germline, CDR1 is MRHNA and CDR2 SNTAGT. CDR3 bases read: TGTGCCAGCAGTGACTCGGCTAGCGGGGGGGCAGATACG. This gives the protein CASSDSASGGADT. The CDR3 as a whole reads CASSDSASGGADTQYF.

As concerns this clone: The CDR3 goes on 3 residues after the read ends, and that part is filled in from the germline J gene. The V gene is TRBV6-1, the J gene TRBJ2-3; D perhaps matches TRBD2 (5 bases). CDR1 and CDR2 (germline): MNHNS, SASEGT. The CDR3 is 14 amino acids. The ends were cut back, 3 bases at V and 4 bases at J, with 11 bases in the middle. The CDR3 loop is CASSERVLADTQYF. CDR3 DNA, as far as it was read: TGTGCCAGCAGTGAGCGGGTTTTGGCAGATACG.

The CDR3 DNA, read in part, is TGCGCCAGCAGCTTGGAGACGGGTCGGTCACCC. Protein sequence: CASSLETGRSP. The entire CDR3 is CASSLETGRSPLHF. J is TRBJ1-6 and V is TRBV5-1, with D unclear. The sequenced fragment ends 3 residues before the CDR3 boundary, so the rest is inferred from the germline J gene. The CDR3 is 14 residues long. The V and J ends lost 0 bases and 10 bases respectively, with 11 bases between them. Germline V gene data show CDR1 as SGHRS and CDR2 as YFSETQ.